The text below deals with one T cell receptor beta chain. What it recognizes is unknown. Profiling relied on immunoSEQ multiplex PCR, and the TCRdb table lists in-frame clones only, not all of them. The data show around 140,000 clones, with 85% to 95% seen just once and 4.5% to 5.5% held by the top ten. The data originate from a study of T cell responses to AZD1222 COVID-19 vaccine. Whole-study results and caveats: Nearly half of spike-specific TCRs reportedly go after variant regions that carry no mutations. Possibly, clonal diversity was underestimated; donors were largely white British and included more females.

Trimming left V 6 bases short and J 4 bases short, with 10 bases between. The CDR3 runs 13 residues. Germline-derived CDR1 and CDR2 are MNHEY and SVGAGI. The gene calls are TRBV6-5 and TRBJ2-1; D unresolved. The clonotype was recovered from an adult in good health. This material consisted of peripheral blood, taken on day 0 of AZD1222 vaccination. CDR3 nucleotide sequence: TGTGCCAGCAGCTACCGACCGTACAATGAGCAGTTCTTC. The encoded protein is CASSYRPYNEQFF.